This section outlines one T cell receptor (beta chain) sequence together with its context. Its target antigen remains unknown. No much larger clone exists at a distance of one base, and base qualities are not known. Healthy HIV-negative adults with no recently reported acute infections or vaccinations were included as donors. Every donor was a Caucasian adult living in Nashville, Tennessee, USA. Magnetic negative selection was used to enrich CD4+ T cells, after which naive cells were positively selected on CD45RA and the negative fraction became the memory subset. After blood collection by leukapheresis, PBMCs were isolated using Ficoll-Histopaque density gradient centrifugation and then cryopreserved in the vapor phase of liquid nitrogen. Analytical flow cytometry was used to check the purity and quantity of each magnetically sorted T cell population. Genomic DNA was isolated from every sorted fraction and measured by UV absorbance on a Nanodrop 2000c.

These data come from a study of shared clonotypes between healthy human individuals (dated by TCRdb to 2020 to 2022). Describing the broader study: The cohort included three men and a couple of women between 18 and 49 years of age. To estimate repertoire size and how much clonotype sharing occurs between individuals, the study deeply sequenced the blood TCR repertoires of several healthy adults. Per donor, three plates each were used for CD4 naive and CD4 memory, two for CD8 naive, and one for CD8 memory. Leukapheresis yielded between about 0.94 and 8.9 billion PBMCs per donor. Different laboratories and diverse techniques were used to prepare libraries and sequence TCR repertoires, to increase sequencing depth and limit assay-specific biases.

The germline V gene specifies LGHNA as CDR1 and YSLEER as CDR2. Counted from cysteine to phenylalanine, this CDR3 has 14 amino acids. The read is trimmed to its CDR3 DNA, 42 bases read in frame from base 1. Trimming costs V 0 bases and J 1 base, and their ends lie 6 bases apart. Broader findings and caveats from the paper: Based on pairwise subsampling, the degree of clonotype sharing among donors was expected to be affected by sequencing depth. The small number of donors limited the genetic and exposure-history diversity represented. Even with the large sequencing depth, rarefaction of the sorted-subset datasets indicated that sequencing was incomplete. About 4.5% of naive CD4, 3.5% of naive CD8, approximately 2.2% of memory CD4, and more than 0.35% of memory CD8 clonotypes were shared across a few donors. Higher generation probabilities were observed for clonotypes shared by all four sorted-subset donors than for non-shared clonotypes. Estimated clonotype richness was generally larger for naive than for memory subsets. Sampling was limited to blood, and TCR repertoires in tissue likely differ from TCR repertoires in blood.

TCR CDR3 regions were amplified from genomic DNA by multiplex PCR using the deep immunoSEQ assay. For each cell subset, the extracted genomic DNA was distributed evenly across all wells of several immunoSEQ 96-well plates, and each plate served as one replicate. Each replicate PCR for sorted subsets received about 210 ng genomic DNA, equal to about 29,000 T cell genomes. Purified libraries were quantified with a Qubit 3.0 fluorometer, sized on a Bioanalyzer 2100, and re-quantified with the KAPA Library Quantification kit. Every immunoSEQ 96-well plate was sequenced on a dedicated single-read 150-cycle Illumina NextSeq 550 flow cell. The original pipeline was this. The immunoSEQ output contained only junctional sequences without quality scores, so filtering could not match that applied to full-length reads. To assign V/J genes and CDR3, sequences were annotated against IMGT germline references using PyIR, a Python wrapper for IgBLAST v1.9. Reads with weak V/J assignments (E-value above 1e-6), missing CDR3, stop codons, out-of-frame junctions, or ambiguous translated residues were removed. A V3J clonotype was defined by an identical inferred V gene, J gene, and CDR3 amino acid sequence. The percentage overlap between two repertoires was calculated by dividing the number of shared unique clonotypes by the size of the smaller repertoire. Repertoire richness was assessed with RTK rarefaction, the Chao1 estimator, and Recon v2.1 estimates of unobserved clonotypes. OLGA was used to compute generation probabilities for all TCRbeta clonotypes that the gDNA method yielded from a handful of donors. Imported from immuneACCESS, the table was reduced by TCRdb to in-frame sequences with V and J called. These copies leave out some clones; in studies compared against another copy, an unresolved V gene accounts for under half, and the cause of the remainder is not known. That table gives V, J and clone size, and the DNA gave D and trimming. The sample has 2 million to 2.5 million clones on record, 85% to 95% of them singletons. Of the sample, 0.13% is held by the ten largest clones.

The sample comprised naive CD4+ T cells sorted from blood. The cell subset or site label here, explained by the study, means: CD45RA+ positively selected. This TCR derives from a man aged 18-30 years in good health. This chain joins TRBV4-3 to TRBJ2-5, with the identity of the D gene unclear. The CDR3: CASSQEGFQETQYF. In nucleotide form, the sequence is TGCGCCAGCAGCCAAGAAGGTTTCCAAGAGACCCAGTACTTC.